The 18 T cell receptor beta chains in this list originate from one sample, sequenced in a study of metastatic and nonmetastatic thyroid tumors. Patients were all untreated before their thyroid surgery. TCRdb re-processed the PCR reads through MiXCR. The sample yields approximately 15,000 clones, 24% seen once. Sequencing was performed on tumor tissue. The receptor set was obtained from a female donor with papillary thyroid cancer or a benign thyroid nodule (not recorded which). Some clones in this sample may be carry-over from other donors' samples.

In this sample, this clone turned up a few times. This CDR3 fails to terminate in the conserved phenylalanine or tryptophan, so it likely reflects a read error. The gene calls are TRBV28 and TRBJ1-2; D remains unclear. Looked up from germline, CDR1 is MDHEN and CDR2 is SYDVKM. The V gene lost 5 bases and the J gene lost 2 bases, with 15 bases spanning the gap. CDR3 length: 15 residues. CDR3 in amino acids: CASSSYGKGNYGYTS. In nucleotides, the CDR3 is TGTGCCAGCAGTAGCTACGGGAAAGGCAACTATGGCTACACCTCC.

In this sample, this clone is medium-sized. The chain links TRBV20-1 to TRBJ2-7; D is possibly TRBD2 (6 bases). With 2 bases removed from V and 6 bases from J, the gap between germline ends came to 11 bases. The CDR3 spans 12 residues. CDR1 DFQATT and CDR2 SNEGSKA come from the germline V gene (reference sequence). CDR3 protein: CSARWASAEQYF. As DNA, the CDR3 is TGCAGTGCTAGATGGGCTAGCGCCGAGCAGTACTTC.

This clone was recorded a few times. The rearrangement joins TRBV6-5 to TRBJ2-2, with TRBD2 identical over 10 bases. CDR1 is MNHEY, CDR2 SVGAGI, per germline. The CDR3 contains 18 residues. The junction had 8 bases not matched to a gene; V was cut back by 4 bases and J by 0 bases. The DNA for the CDR3 is TGTGCCAGCAGTTTACCTCGACTAGCGGGCGCGAACACCGGGGAGCTGTTTTTT. This sequence encodes CASSLPRLAGANTGELFF.

A note on this clone: Given a much more abundant clone one base away, this may be a read error. The CDR3 does not end in the conserved phenylalanine or tryptophan, so this is likely a read error. The chain joins TRBV4-2 to TRBJ2-3, with TRBD2 as a possible D gene (6 bases). Germline assignment: CDR1 LGHNA and CDR2 YNFKEQ. The CDR3 extends over 14 amino acids. CDR3 DNA sequence: TGTGTCAGCAGCCACTGGGGGGTCACAGATACGCAGTATTCT. Translation gives CVSSHWGVTDTQYS.

The chain links TRBV12-3 or TRBV12-4 to TRBJ2-2; D is unresolved. CDR3 size: 14 residues. Trimming cost V 3 bases and J 4 bases, with 9 bases left between them. The CDR3 sequence is CASSFYFTTGELFF. The DNA for the CDR3 is TGTGCCAGCAGTTTTTACTTCACCACCGGGGAGCTGTTTTTT.

Judged by abundance, this clone is medium-sized (0.01 to 0.1%). The chain has TRBV28 and TRBJ1-1; D may be TRBD1 (6 bases). Germline V lookup: CDR1 MDHEN, CDR2 SYDVKM. The V gene lost 5 bases and the J gene lost 3 bases, with 13 bases spanning the gap. The CDR3 is 14 amino acids. The CDR3 here is CASSRTDTHTEAFF. The CDR3 DNA sequence: TGTGCCAGCAGTAGGACAGATACCCACACTGAAGCTTTCTTT.

This chain links TRBV2 with TRBJ2-7; possible D gene TRBD2, 7 bases. Germline CDR1 and CDR2: SNHLY and FYNNEI. CDR3 length: 20 residues. Trimming took 4 bases from V and 3 from J, leaving 31 bases between them. CDR3 residues: CASSGTGRQASGRAYYEQYF. As DNA, the CDR3 is TGTGCCAGCAGTGGAACAGGGCGCCAGGCTAGCGGAAGGGCCTACTACGAGCAGTACTTC.

This clone is medium-sized (0.01 to 0.1%) in the sample. This chain connects TRBV7-9 to TRBJ1-2; D unclear. V was trimmed by 5 bases and J by 4 bases, leaving 11 bases between them. The germline V gene has CDR1 SEHNR and CDR2 FQNEAQ (reference sequence). The CDR3 has 13 residues. This CDR3 reads CASSPTTAYGYTF. CDR3 nucleotides: TGTGCCAGCAGCCCTACCACAGCCTATGGCTACACCTTC.

This chain links TRBV6-1 with TRBJ2-7, with D perhaps matching TRBD1 (6 bases). Germline CDR1 is MNHNS and CDR2 is SASEGT. The CDR3 is 15 amino acids. The V gene lost 4 bases and the J gene lost 3 bases, with 16 bases spanning the gap. Here the CDR3 reads CASSVTTGIVYEQYF. As DNA, the CDR3 is TGTGCCAGCAGTGTAACTACAGGGATCGTCTACGAGCAGTACTTC.

This clone was seen at least ten times. The chain joins TRBV6-1 to TRBJ2-2, with D possibly being TRBD2 (5 bases). The germline V gene has CDR1 MNHNS and CDR2 SASEGT. The CDR3 is made up of 14 amino acids. V lost 6 bases and J 5 bases, leaving 13 bases between the germline ends. The CDR3 is CASRPTEATGELFF. DNA of the CDR3: TGTGCCAGCAGACCAACGGAGGCTACCGGGGAGCTGTTTTTT.

This clone was picked up a small number of times. An end of the junction differs from the germline gene, which may be a read error. This specimen includes other DNA sequences encoding the same CDR3. V and J are TRBV27 and TRBJ1-5; 9 bases align to TRBD1. Germline V gene lookup returns CDR1 MNHEY and CDR2 SMNVEV (reference sequence). The CDR3 runs to 14 residues. In nucleotides, the CDR3 is TGTGCCAGCCGCCTAACAGGGGGCACTCAGCCCCAGCATTTC. This sequence encodes CASRLTGGTQPQHF.

This clone came up many times. V is TRBV2 and J is TRBJ2-3, with unresolved D. With 2 bases removed from V and 4 bases from J, the gap between germline ends came to 4 bases. This CDR3 has 12 amino acids. Germline V gene lookup returns CDR1 SNHLY and CDR2 FYNNEI. The CDR3 DNA reads as TGTGCCAGCAGTGAACGCCCAGATACGCAGTATTTT. Translating it yields CASSERPDTQYF.

By frequency in the sample, this clone is medium-sized. V usage is TRBV12-3 or TRBV12-4 and J usage is TRBJ2-1, with 7 bases aligning to TRBD2. V was clipped by 2 bases and J by 9 bases; unmatched bases: 13. The length of the CDR3 is 16 residues. CDR3 sequence reads: CASSLRAGAGAIEQFF. The CDR3 nucleotides read TGTGCCAGCAGTTTAAGGGCCGGGGCGGGAGCGATTGAGCAGTTCTTC.

The chain joins TRBV7-3 to TRBJ2-5; a weak D match, TRBD2 (5 bases). This CDR3 comprises 14 residues. The V end was cut by 0 bases, the J end by 4 bases, with 9 bases between. The germline V gene has CDR1 SGHTA and CDR2 FQGTGA. The CDR3 bases are TGTGCCAGCAGCTTAACGGCGGGCTTAGAGACCCAGTACTTC. Amino acid sequence: CASSLTAGLETQYF.

This clone was observed at least ten times. This sequence may be a read error, since a much larger clone differs from it by one base. V usage is TRBV11-3 and J usage is TRBJ1-6; D perhaps matches TRBD1 (6 bases). CDR1 is SGHNT, CDR2 YENEEA, per germline. The CDR3 consists of 13 residues. V lost 4 bases and J lost 6, with 7 bases in between. The CDR3 protein is CASSSGVNSPLHF. As DNA, the CDR3 is TGTGCCAGCAGCTCAGGGGTTAATTCACCCCTCCACTTT.

This chain joins TRBV11-1 and TRBJ2-7; 12 bases line up with TRBD1. From germline, CDR1 is SGHAT and CDR2 FQDESV (reference sequence). This CDR3 region has 17 residues. V lost 6 bases to trimming and J lost 3 bases; unmatched junction nucleotides: 12. The CDR3 loop is CASSPTSGTGGIYEQYF. Written as DNA, the CDR3 is TGTGCCAGCAGTCCTACATCCGGGACAGGGGGCATCTACGAGCAGTACTTC.

This clone was found many times. CDR3 in DNA: TGTGCCAGCAGTCTCCTAGCTAATGAGCAGTTCTTC. This codes for CASSLLANEQFF. The chain employs TRBV2 and TRBJ2-1; D possibly corresponds to TRBD2 (5 bases). The CDR3 has 12 amino acids. The V end lost 5 bases, the J end lost 7 bases, and 9 bases lay between the germline ends. Germline CDR1 SNHLY, CDR2 FYNNEI.

This clone was seen many times. The sample has other DNA sequences that encode this CDR3 too. The J gene is TRBJ1-2, the V gene TRBV28; D unclear. CDR1 and CDR2 (germline): MDHEN, SYDVKM. The CDR3 contains 18 residues. V lost 5 bases to trimming and J lost 1 base, with 23 bases between them. CDR3 protein: CASSPPTQAARVNYGYTF. The CDR3 bases are TGTGCCAGCAGTCCACCGACACAAGCCGCCCGGGTTAACTATGGCTACACCTTC.